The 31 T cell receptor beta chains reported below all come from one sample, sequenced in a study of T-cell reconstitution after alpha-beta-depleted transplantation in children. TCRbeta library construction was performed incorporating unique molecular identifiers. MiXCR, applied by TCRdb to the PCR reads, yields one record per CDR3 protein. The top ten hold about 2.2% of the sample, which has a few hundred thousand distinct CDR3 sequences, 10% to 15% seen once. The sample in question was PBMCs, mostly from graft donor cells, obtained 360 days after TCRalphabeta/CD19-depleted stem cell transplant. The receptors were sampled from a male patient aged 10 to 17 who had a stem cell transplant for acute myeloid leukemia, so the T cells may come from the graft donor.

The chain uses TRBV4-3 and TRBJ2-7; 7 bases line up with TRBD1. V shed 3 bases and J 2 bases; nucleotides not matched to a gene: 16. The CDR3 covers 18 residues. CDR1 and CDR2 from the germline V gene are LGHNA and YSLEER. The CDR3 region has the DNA TGCGCCAGCAGCCAGCAACCCGGGACAGCAATACTAGCCTACGAGCAGTACTTC. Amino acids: CASSQQPGTAILAYEQYF.

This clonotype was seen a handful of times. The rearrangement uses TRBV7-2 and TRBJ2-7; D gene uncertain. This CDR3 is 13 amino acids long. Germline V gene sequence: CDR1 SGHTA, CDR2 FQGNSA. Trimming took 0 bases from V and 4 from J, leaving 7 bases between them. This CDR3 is CASSLAALYEQYF. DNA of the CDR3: TGTGCCAGCAGCTTAGCGGCCCTATACGAGCAGTACTTC.

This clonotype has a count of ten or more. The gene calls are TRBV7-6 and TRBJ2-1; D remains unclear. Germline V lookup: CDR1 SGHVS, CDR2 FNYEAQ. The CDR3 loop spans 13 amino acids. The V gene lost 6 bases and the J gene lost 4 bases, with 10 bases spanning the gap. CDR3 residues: CASSFSVYNEQFF. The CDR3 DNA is TGTGCCAGCAGTTTTTCGGTGTACAATGAGCAGTTCTTC.

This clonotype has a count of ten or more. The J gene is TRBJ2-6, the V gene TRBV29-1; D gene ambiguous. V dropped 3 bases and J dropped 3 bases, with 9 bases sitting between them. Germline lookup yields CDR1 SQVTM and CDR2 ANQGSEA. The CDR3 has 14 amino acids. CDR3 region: CSVEAGVGANVLTF. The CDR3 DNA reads TGCAGCGTTGAGGCTGGGGTTGGGGCCAACGTCCTGACTTTC.

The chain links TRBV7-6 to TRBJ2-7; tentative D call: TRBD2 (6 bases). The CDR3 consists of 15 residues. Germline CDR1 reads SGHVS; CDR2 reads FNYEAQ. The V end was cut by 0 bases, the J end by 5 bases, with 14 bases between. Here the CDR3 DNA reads TGTGCCAGCAGCTTAGCGGCGGGACTTGCCCACGAGCAGTACTTC. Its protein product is CASSLAAGLAHEQYF.

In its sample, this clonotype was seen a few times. CDR3 sequence reads: CASSPLGSLYEQYF. In DNA form, the CDR3 reads TGCGCCAGCAGCCCCTTAGGATCGCTCTACGAGCAGTACTTC. V is TRBV23-1 and J is TRBJ2-7; unclear D gene. TRBV23-1 is given ORF status, its function remaining uncertain. Trimming left V 6 bases short and J 3 bases short, with 15 bases between. The CDR3 has 14 residues.

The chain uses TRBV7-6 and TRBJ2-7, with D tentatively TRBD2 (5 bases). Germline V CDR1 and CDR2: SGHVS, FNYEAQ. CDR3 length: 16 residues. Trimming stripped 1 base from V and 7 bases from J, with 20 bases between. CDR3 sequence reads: CASSLGRRGSGFEQYF. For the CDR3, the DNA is TGTGCCAGCAGCTTAGGCCGACGGGGTTCGGGATTTGAGCAGTACTTC.

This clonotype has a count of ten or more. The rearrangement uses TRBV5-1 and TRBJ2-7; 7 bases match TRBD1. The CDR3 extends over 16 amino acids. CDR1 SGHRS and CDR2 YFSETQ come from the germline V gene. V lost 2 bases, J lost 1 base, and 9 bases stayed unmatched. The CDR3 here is CASSLKGATGSYEQYF. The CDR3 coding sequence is TGCGCCAGCAGCTTAAAGGGGGCTACGGGATCCTACGAGCAGTACTTC. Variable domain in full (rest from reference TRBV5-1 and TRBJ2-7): KAGVTQTPRYLIKTRGQQVTLSCSPISGHRSVSWYQQTPGQGLQFLFEYFSETQRNKGNFPGRFSGRQFSNSRSEMNVSTLELGDSALYLCASSLKGATGSYEQYFGPGTRLTVT.

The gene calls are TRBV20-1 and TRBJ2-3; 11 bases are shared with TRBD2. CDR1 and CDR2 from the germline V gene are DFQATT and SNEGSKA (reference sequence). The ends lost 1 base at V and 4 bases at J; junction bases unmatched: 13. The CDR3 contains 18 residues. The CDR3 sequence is CSARGPTSGSRRADTQYF. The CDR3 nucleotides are TGCAGTGCTAGAGGCCCAACTAGCGGGAGTAGAAGGGCAGATACGCAGTATTTT.

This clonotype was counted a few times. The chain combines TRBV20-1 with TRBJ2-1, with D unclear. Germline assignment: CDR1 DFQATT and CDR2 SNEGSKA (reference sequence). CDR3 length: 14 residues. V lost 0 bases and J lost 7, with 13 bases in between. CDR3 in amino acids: CSARDQRSFNEQFF. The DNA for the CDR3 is TGCAGTGCTAGAGATCAGAGGAGCTTTAATGAGCAGTTCTTC.

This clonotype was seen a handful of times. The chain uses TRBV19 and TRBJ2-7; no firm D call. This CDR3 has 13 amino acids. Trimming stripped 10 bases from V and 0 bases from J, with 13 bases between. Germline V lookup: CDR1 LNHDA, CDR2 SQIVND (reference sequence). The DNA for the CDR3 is TGTGCCACTTCACTATACAGCTCCTACGAGCAGTACTTC. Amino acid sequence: CATSLYSSYEQYF.

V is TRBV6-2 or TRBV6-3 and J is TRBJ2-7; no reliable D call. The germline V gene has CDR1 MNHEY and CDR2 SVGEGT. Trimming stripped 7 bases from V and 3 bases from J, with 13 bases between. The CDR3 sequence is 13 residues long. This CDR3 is CASTRWVDYEQYF. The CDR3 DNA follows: TGTGCCAGCACCCGGTGGGTGGACTACGAGCAGTACTTC.

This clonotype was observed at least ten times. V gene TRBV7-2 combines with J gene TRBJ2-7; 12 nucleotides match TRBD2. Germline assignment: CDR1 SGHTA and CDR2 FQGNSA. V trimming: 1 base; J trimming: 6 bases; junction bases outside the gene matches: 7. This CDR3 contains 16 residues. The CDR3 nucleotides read TGTGCCAGCAGCTTAGTACTAGCGGGAGGCCACTCCGAGCAGTACTTC. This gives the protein CASSLVLAGGHSEQYF.

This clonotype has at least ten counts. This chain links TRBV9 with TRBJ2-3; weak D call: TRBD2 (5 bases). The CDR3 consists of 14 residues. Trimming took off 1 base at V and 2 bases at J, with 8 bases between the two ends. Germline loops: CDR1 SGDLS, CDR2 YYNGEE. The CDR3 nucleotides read TGTGCCAGCAGCGTAAGCGGCGTCACAGATACGCAGTATTTT. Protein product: CASSVSGVTDTQYF.

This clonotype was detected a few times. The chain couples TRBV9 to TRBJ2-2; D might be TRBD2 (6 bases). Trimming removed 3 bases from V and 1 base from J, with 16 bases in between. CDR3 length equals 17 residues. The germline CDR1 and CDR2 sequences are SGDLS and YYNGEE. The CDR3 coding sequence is TGTGCCAGCAGCGACCCGGGACTCCGGCTGAACACCGGGGAGCTGTTTTTT. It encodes CASSDPGLRLNTGELFF.

The CDR3: CASSFSGVWEAFF. As DNA, the CDR3 is TGTGCCAGCAGTTTCTCGGGGGTATGGGAAGCTTTCTTT. V usage is TRBV28 and J usage is TRBJ1-1; TRBD1 is a possible D gene (5 bases). The CDR3 has 13 amino acids. Germline CDR1 and CDR2: MDHEN and SYDVKM. V gave up 3 bases and J gave up 8 bases, with 13 bases separating them.

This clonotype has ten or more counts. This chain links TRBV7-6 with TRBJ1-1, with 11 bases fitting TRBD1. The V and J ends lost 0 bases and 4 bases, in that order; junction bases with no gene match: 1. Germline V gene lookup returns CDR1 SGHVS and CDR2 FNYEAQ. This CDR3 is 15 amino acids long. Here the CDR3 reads CASSLAGTGGTEAFF. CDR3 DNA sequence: TGTGCCAGCAGCTTAGCCGGGACAGGGGGCACTGAAGCTTTCTTT.

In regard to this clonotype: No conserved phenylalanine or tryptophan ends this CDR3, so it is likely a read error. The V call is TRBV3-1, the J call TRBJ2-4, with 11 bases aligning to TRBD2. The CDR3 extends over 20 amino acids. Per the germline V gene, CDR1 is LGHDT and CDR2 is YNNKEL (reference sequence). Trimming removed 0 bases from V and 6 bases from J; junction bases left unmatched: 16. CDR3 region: CASSQEEGLAAIGGGNIQYL. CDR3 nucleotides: TGTGCCAGCAGCCAAGAAGAGGGACTAGCGGCCATAGGAGGAGGAAACATTCAGTACCTC.

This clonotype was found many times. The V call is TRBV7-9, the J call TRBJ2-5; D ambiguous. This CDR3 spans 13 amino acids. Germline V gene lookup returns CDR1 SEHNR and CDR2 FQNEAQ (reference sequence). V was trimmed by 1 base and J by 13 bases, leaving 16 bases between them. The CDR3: CASSLVGQSRLYF. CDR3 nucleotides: TGTGCCAGCAGCTTAGTAGGGCAGAGCCGTCTGTACTTC.

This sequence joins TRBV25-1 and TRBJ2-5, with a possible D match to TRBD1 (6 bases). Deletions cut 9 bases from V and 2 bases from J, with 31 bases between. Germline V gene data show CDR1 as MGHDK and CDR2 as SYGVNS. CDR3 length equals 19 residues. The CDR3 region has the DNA TGTGCCAGAGGTACTGAGAGGTATGTGAGTAAAGGGGGTCAAGAGACCCAGTACTTC. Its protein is CARGTERYVSKGGQETQYF.

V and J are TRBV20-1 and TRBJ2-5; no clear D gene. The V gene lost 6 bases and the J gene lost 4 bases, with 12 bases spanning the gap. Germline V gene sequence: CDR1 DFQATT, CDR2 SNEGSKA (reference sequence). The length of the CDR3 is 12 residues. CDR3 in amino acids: CSAGSDRETQYF. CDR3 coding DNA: TGCAGTGCCGGTTCGGATCGAGAGACCCAGTACTTC.

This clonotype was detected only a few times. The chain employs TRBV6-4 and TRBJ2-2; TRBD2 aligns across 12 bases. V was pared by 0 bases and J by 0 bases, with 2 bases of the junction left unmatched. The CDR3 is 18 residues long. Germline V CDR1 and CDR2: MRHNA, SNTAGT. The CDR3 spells CASSDSPSGGANTGELFF. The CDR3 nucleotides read TGTGCCAGCAGTGACTCTCCTAGCGGGGGGGCGAACACCGGGGAGCTGTTTTTT.

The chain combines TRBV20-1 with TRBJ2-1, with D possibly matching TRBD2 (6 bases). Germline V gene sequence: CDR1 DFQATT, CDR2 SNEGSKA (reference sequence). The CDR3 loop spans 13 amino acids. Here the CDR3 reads CTVDGGSYNEQFF. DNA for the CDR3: TGCACCGTTGACGGGGGCTCCTACAATGAGCAGTTCTTC.

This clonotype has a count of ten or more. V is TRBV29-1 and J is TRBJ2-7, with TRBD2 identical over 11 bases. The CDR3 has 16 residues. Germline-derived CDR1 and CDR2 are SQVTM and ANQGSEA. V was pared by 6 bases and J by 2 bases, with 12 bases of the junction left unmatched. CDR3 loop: CSVHPFGTSGTYEQYF. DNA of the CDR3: TGCAGCGTCCACCCTTTCGGGACTAGCGGAACCTACGAGCAGTACTTC.

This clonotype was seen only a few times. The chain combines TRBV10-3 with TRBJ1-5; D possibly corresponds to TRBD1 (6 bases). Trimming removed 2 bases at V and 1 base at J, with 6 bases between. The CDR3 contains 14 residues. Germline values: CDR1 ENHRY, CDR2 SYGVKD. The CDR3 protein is CAISEQGSNQPQHF. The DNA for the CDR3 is TGTGCCATCAGTGAGCAGGGGAGCAATCAGCCCCAGCATTTT.

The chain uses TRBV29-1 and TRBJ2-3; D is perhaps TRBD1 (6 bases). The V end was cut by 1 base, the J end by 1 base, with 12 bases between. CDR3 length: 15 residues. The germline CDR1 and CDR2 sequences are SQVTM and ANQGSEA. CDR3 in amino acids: CSVEGQAGGTDTQYF. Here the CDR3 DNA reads TGCAGCGTTGAAGGACAGGCTGGGGGCACAGATACGCAGTATTTT.

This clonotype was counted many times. Here the CDR3 reads CSVAMARGGSSYEQYF. CDR3 nucleotides: TGCAGCGTTGCCATGGCCAGGGGGGGTTCCTCCTACGAGCAGTACTTC. This chain links TRBV29-1 with TRBJ2-7; D is possibly TRBD1 or TRBD2 (7 bases each). With 4 bases removed from V and 0 bases from J, the gap between germline ends came to 19 bases. The CDR3 extends over 16 amino acids. In germline, CDR1 is SQVTM, CDR2 ANQGSEA.

CDR3 protein: CATAGFSYEQYF. The CDR3 DNA is TGTGCCACCGCCGGTTTCTCCTACGAGCAGTACTTC. The chain recombines TRBV18 with TRBJ2-7; D remains unclear. The germline V gene encodes CDR1 KGHSH and CDR2 LQKENI. V lost 10 bases, J lost 0 bases, and 10 bases lay in between. The CDR3 runs to 12 residues.

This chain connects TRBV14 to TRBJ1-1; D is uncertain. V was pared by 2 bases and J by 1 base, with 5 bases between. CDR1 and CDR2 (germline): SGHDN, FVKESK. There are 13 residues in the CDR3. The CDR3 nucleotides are TGTGCCAGCAGCCAAATAAGGAACACTGAAGCTTTCTTT. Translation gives CASSQIRNTEAFF.

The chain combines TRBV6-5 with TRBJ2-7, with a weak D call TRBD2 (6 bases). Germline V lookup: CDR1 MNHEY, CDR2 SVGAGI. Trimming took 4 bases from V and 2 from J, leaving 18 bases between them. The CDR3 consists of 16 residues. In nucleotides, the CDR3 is TGTGCCAGCAGTTTATCCGGGACGCGGGGCACCTACGAGCAGTACTTC. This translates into CASSLSGTRGTYEQYF.

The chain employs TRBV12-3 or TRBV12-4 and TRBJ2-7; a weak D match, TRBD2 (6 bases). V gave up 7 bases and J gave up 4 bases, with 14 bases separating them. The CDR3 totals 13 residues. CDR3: CASTYWGEYEQYF. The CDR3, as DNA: TGTGCCAGCACCTACTGGGGGGAGTACGAGCAGTACTTC.